This T cell receptor (beta chain) emerged from a study of technical replicates of blood from a few donors (dated by TCRdb to 2016 to 2017). This clone was observed a few times. Its specific antigen is unknown. Base quality data are lacking; no much larger clone is found one base away. Libraries were prepared through the immunoSEQ multiplex PCR assay. Imported from immuneACCESS, the table was reduced by TCRdb to in-frame sequences with V and J called. These copies leave out some clones; in studies compared against another copy, an unresolved V gene accounts for under half, and the cause of the remainder is not known. The sample contains around 83,000 clones, roughly 92% of them found a single time. The ten largest clones represent 0.2% to 0.3% of the sample. Trimming accounts for 5 bases at V and 8 bases at J, while the number of junction bases matched to no gene is 10. The CDR3 starts with the cysteine, ends with the phenylalanine, and has 14 residues. CDR3 DNA only is kept here, 42 bases in frame from base 1. The germline V gene gives CDR1 as SGHDT and CDR2 as YYEEEE.

The TCR originated in a human donor in good health. The specimen was T cells isolated from PBMCs. The chain employs TRBV5-6 and TRBJ1-2, and 9 junction bases match TRBD1. The nucleotide sequence is given as TGTGCCAGCAGAGGGGTTCACAGGGGGCAGGGCTACACCTTC. It translates to CASRGVHRGQGYTF. The entire variable domain, with the stretches around the CDR3 drawn from the reference TRBV5-6 and TRBJ1-2 proteins, is DAGVTQSPTHLIKTRGQQVTLRCSPKSGHDTVSWYQQALGQGPQFIFQYYEEEERQRGNFPDRFSGHQFPNYSSELNVNALLLGDSALYLCASRGVHRGQGYTFGSGTRLTVV.